The rows below give T cell receptor beta chains drawn from one sample of a study of cytomegalovirus exposure and HLA in healthy donors. Sequencing was performed with immunoSEQ multiplex PCR; in TCRdb, only in-frame clones are kept and a portion is missing. The sample has roughly 88,000 clones. Sequencing was carried out using PBMCs. The receptors derive from a man in his fifties or sixties in good health and CMV-seropositive. The CDR3 runs from the conserved cysteine through the conserved F or W. D genes are given only for firm matches.

j_call	d_call	v_call	cdr3_aa	cdr3_nt
TRBJ2-1	TRBD2	TRBV30	CARTSGTYNEQFF	TGTGCCCGAACTAGCGGGACCTACAATGAGCAGTTCTTC
TRBJ1-1	TRBD1	TRBV11-3	CASTPQGMNTEAFF	TGTGCCAGCACTCCACAGGGGATGAACACTGAAGCTTTCTTT
TRBJ2-1	TRBD2	TRBV2	CASSELAEYNEQFF	TGTGCCAGCAGTGAACTAGCGGAGTACAATGAGCAGTTCTTC
TRBJ2-1	TRBD2	TRBV7-9	CASSLAGLGDEQFF	TGTGCCAGCAGCTTAGCCGGACTAGGCGATGAGCAGTTCTTC
TRBJ1-1	TRBD1	TRBV6-5	CASSYWTGHTEAFF	TGTGCCAGCAGTTACTGGACAGGCCACACTGAAGCTTTCTTT
TRBJ2-5	-	TRBV7-8	CASSKARWLAQETQYF	TGTGCCAGCAGTAAGGCGAGGTGGTTGGCACAAGAGACCCAGTACTTC
TRBJ2-1	-	TRBV30	CAWSPGFNEQFF	TGTGCCTGGAGTCCAGGATTCAATGAGCAGTTCTTC
TRBJ1-1	-	TRBV6-6	CASSRGNTEAFF	TGTGCCAGCAGCAGGGGGAACACTGAAGCTTTCTTT
TRBJ2-3	-	TRBV7-2	CASSLGLDRSRDTQYF	TGTGCCAGCAGCTTAGGGTTAGACCGGAGCCGGGATACGCAGTATTTT
TRBJ1-1	-	TRBV4-3	CASSQVAGDTEAFF	TGCGCCAGCAGCCAAGTAGCGGGGGACACTGAAGCTTTCTTT
TRBJ2-1	-	TRBV20-1	CSADRYNEQFF	TGCAGTGCTGACAGGTACAATGAGCAGTTCTTC
TRBJ1-2	TRBD1	TRBV27	CASSFGGTGTLGGYTF	TGTGCCAGCAGTTTTGGGGGGACAGGAACACTAGGGGGCTACACCTTC
TRBJ2-3	-	TRBV11-2	CATGGLSTDTQYF	TGTGCCACCGGGGGACTTAGCACAGATACGCAGTATTTT
TRBJ1-4	TRBD1	TRBV15	CATSTEDRSDEKLFF	TGTGCCACCAGCACAGAGGACAGGTCGGATGAAAAACTGTTTTTT
TRBJ2-3	TRBD2	TRBV4-3	CASSQEIAGADTQYF	TGCGCCAGCAGCCAAGAGATCGCGGGAGCCGATACGCAGTATTTT
TRBJ1-5	-	TRBV19	CASSKGGDRRPSAQHF	TGTGCCAGTAGTAAAGGGGGGGACCGCCGCCCATCGGCCCAGCATTTT
TRBJ2-7	TRBD1	TRBV11-3	CASSPTGGSAYEQYF	TGTGCCAGCAGCCCGACAGGGGGGAGCGCCTACGAGCAGTACTTC
TRBJ1-1	TRBD1	TRBV29-1	CSVWLGGSNTEAFF	TGCAGCGTATGGTTAGGGGGCTCGAACACTGAAGCTTTCTTT
TRBJ2-2	TRBD1	TRBV4-1	CASSLTGTGVVGELFF	TGCGCCAGCAGTCTCACCGGGACAGGGGTTGTCGGGGAGCTGTTTTTT
TRBJ2-7	TRBD1	TRBV19	CASSIAGQGYEQYF	TGTGCCAGTAGTATAGCTGGACAGGGCTACGAGCAGTACTTC
TRBJ1-4	-	TRBV13	CASSFGYEKLFF	TGTGCCAGCAGCTTCGGGTATGAAAAACTGTTTTTT
TRBJ1-2	-	TRBV7-9	CASSLGAGRNYGYTF	TGTGCCAGCAGCTTAGGAGCGGGACGGAACTATGGCTACACCTTC
TRBJ1-1	-	TRBV15	CATSRVTGRNTEAFF	TGTGCCACCAGCAGAGTGACGGGTCGGAACACTGAAGCTTTCTTT
TRBJ2-1	TRBD1	TRBV5-1	CASSLQGSSYNEQFF	TGCGCCAGCAGCTTACAGGGGAGCTCCTACAATGAGCAGTTCTTC
TRBJ2-7	-	TRBV27	CASSPPLGGSYEQYF	TGTGCCAGCAGCCCACCACTCGGGGGTTCCTACGAGCAGTACTTC
TRBJ1-1	-	TRBV2	CASKGGIGTEAFF	TGTGCCAGCAAGGGGGGGATAGGCACTGAAGCTTTCTTT